The 26 T cell receptor beta chains below come from one sample, sequenced in a study of blood T cell repertoires in COVID-19. Measured with immunoSEQ multiplex PCR; TCRdb has only the in-frame clones, and not every one. Of about 280,000 clones listed, roughly 87% are singletons. Source material: PBMCs or T cells enriched from blood (not recorded which). These receptors were collected from a woman in her forties who had recovered from COVID-19.

CDR3: CASSLGGGGNTIYF. In nucleotides, the CDR3 is TGTGCCAGCAGCTTAGGGGGGGGAGGAAACACCATATATTTT. The gene calls are TRBV7-2 and TRBJ1-3; D is possibly TRBD1 (5 bases). This CDR3 is built from 14 residues. V was shortened by 1 base and J by 4 bases, with 8 bases between the two germline ends. CDR1 SGHTA and CDR2 FQGNSA come from the germline V gene. Full variable domain (remainder filled in from reference TRBV7-2 and TRBJ1-3): GAGVSQSPSNKVTEKGKDVELRCDPISGHTALYWYRQSLGQGLEFLIYFQGNSAPDKSGLPSDRFSAERTGGSVSTLTIQRTQQEDSAVYLCASSLGGGGNTIYFGEGSWLTVV.

The gene calls are TRBV18 and TRBJ2-2; D may be TRBD2 (6 bases). The CDR3 consists of 17 residues. The V gene lost 0 bases and the J gene lost 2 bases, with 13 bases spanning the gap. CDR1 is KGHSH, CDR2 LQKENI, per germline. CDR3 amino acids: CASSPPASDPNTGELFF. The CDR3 DNA sequence: TGTGCCAGCTCACCACCGGCTAGCGACCCAAACACCGGGGAGCTGTTTTTT.

The V call is TRBV25-1, the J call TRBJ2-3, with TRBD2 identical over 8 bases. The CDR3 extends over 14 amino acids. CDR1 and CDR2 (germline): MGHDK, SYGVNS. The trim removed 1 base at V and 5 bases at J, leaving 2 bases unmatched. The CDR3 loop is CASSEWLAGDTQYF. The CDR3 DNA reads as TGTGCCAGCAGTGAATGGCTAGCGGGAGATACGCAGTATTTT.

This rearrangement joins TRBV10-3 to TRBJ2-7, with TRBD1 identical over 9 bases. From germline, CDR1 is ENHRY and CDR2 SYGVKD. V shed 11 bases and J 7 bases; nucleotides not matched to a gene: 18. This CDR3 comprises 15 residues. CDR3 nucleotide sequence: TGTGCCGCCGGGGGTGCGGGACAGGGTCACGGTGAGCAGTACTTC. It codes for CAAGGAGQGHGEQYF.

The V and J genes are TRBV20-1 and TRBJ1-5, with D unresolved. Trimming took off 3 bases at V and 4 bases at J, with 10 bases between the two ends. CDR3 size: 13 residues. Germline V gene sequence: CDR1 DFQATT, CDR2 SNEGSKA (reference sequence). The CDR3 loop reads CSASGPGNQPQHF. CDR3 DNA: TGCAGTGCTAGTGGTCCGGGGAATCAGCCCCAGCATTTT.

The chain recombines TRBV19 with TRBJ1-3, with D uncertain. V lost 3 bases to trimming and J lost 0 bases, with 12 bases between them. CDR3 length: 16 amino acids. Germline V gene data show CDR1 as LNHDA and CDR2 as SQIVND (reference sequence). The DNA for the CDR3 is TGTGCCAGTAGTATTGCCGCCGGCGGCTCTGGAAACACCATATATTTT. It yields the protein CASSIAAGGSGNTIYF. The variable domain in full, with the rest retrieved from reference TRBV19 and TRBJ1-3, is DGGITQSPKYLFRKEGQNVTLSCEQNLNHDAMYWYRQDPGQGLRLIYYSQIVNDFQKGDIAEGYSVSREKKESFPLTVTSAQKNPTAFYLCASSIAAGGSGNTIYFGEGSWLTVV.

V is TRBV24-1 and J is TRBJ2-2; D might be TRBD1 (6 bases). Trimming took off 8 bases at V and 6 bases at J, with 15 bases between the two ends. The CDR3 contains 14 residues. CDR1 and CDR2 (germline): KGHDR, SFDVKD. In DNA form, the CDR3 reads TGTGCCACCACCTCGGGGCAGGGGCCCGGGGAGCTGTTTTTT. It encodes CATTSGQGPGELFF.

This clone was recorded once. The chain recombines TRBV5-1 with TRBJ1-2; maybe TRBD1 (5 bases). The V end lost 7 bases, the J end lost 8 bases, and 21 bases lay between the germline ends. CDR1 and CDR2 from the germline V gene are SGHRS and YFSETQ. The CDR3 has 14 amino acids. The CDR3 coding sequence is TGCGCCAGCTCCTCGGGGGAGACACTGGGAGGCTACACCTTC. Translating gives CASSSGETLGGYTF.

The rearrangement uses TRBV20-1 and TRBJ1-2; D unclear. V lost 6 bases and J 8 bases, leaving 13 bases between the germline ends. Germline lookup yields CDR1 DFQATT and CDR2 SNEGSKA (reference sequence). The CDR3 totals 11 residues. The CDR3 sequence: CSAPIPEGYTF. The CDR3 DNA reads TGCAGTGCGCCGATTCCCGAGGGCTACACCTTC.

Only one count was recorded for this clone. V gene TRBV3-1 (or the pseudogene TRBV3-2) combines with J gene TRBJ1-1; D unclear. The CDR3 sequence is 12 residues long. V was pared by 1 base and J by 10 bases, with 10 bases between. The V gene's germline CDR1 is LGHDT and CDR2 YNNKEL (reference sequence). The CDR3 DNA follows: TGTGCCAGCAGCCAAGGTCCGAGGGCAGCTTTCTTT. Protein sequence: CASSQGPRAAFF.

The gene calls are TRBV5-1 and TRBJ1-5; no clear D gene. Trimming removed 2 bases from V and 6 bases from J, with 12 bases in between. The CDR3 consists of 14 residues. In germline, CDR1 is SGHRS, CDR2 YFSETQ. The DNA of the CDR3 is TGCGCCAGCAGCTTAGGAGCTGAGGGTCAGCCCCAGCATTTT. Protein: CASSLGAEGQPQHF.

This rearrangement joins TRBV7-2 to TRBJ1-2; TRBD1 is a possible D gene (6 bases). The CDR3 runs 14 residues. Germline CDR1 SGHTA, CDR2 FQGNSA. Trimming took off 5 bases at V and 4 bases at J, with 14 bases between the two ends. The CDR3 sequence: CASSPRDKGYGYTF. The CDR3, as DNA: TGTGCCAGCAGCCCGAGGGACAAGGGCTATGGCTACACCTTC.

The chain combines TRBV29-1 with TRBJ1-2, with 12 bases that match TRBD1. The CDR3 sequence is 15 residues long. The germline gives CDR1 SQVTM, CDR2 ANQGSEA. Trimming at V came to 4 bases and at J to 6 bases, leaving 9 bases not matched to a gene. For the CDR3, the DNA is TGCAGCGTTGGAATGTCCGGGACAGGGGGCGATGGCTACACCTTC. This encodes CSVGMSGTGGDGYTF.

The V and J genes are TRBV24-1 and TRBJ2-7; D is perhaps TRBD1 (5 bases). Between the trimmed V and J ends, which lost 3 bases and 3 bases, there was a span of 20 bases. The CDR3 is 17 amino acids. Germline CDR1 and CDR2: KGHDR and SFDVKD. CDR3 region: CATSDPRALGRYYEQYF. In DNA, the CDR3 is TGTGCCACCAGTGATCCCAGGGCCCTCGGCCGTTACTACGAGCAGTACTTC.

This chain uses TRBV19 with TRBJ1-5; 11 bases agree with TRBD1. Germline V gene sequence: CDR1 LNHDA, CDR2 SQIVND (reference sequence). The length of the CDR3 is 18 residues. Trimming cost V 6 bases and J 0 bases; bases outside gene matches: 10. CDR3 in amino acids: CASRRDRGTQYSNQPQHF. The CDR3 DNA reads TGTGCCAGTAGGAGGGACAGGGGGACCCAATATAGCAATCAGCCCCAGCATTTT.

As to this clone: The same CDR3 also results from other DNA sequences found in this sample. This chain uses TRBV7-2 with TRBJ1-3, with D maybe TRBD1 (6 bases). The CDR3 consists of 14 residues. V shed 3 bases and J shed 0 bases, with 6 bases lying between them. Germline V gene data show CDR1 as SGHTA and CDR2 as FQGNSA. The CDR3 protein is CASSLDSSGNTIYF. The DNA of the CDR3 is TGTGCCAGCAGCTTGGACAGCTCTGGAAACACCATATATTTT. Full variable domain (rest looked up from reference TRBV7-2 and TRBJ1-3): GAGVSQSPSNKVTEKGKDVELRCDPISGHTALYWYRQSLGQGLEFLIYFQGNSAPDKSGLPSDRFSAERTGGSVSTLTIQRTQQEDSAVYLCASSLDSSGNTIYFGEGSWLTVV.

This rearrangement joins TRBV7-2 to TRBJ2-5; a possible D gene is TRBD2 (6 bases). The CDR3 spans 17 residues. Germline CDR1 reads SGHTA; CDR2 reads FQGNSA. Trimming stripped 5 bases from V and 0 bases from J, with 19 bases between. Written as DNA, the CDR3 is TGTGCCAGCAGCCTTTTCAAGGGCGGGACGTACCAAGAGACCCAGTACTTC. Protein: CASSLFKGGTYQETQYF.

The sample holds one count of this clone. V is TRBV9 and J is TRBJ2-7; D gene unclear. The CDR3 runs 15 residues. Trimming took off 2 bases at V and 0 bases at J, with 12 bases between the two ends. The germline CDR1 and CDR2 sequences are SGDLS and YYNGEE. The CDR3 coding sequence is TGTGCCAGCAGCGTGGGTGAAGCGTCCTCCTACGAGCAGTACTTC. As protein: CASSVGEASSYEQYF.

The gene calls are TRBV4-1 and TRBJ2-1; 14 bases agree with TRBD2. In germline, CDR1 is MGHRA, CDR2 YSYEKL. The CDR3 sequence is 16 residues long. The ends lost 2 bases at V and 9 bases at J; junction bases unmatched: 6. The CDR3 region has the DNA TGCGCCAGCAGCCAAACGACTAGCGGGAGGGCCGGTGAGCAGTTCTTC. Residues: CASSQTTSGRAGEQFF.

The chain has TRBV3-1 (or the pseudogene TRBV3-2) and TRBJ1-1, with 9 bases aligning to TRBD1. The germline CDR1 and CDR2 sequences are LGHDT and YNNKEL (reference sequence). This CDR3 has 15 residues. V trimming: 3 bases; J trimming: 4 bases; junction bases outside the gene matches: 6. This CDR3 reads CASSQETGGITEAFF. In nucleotides, the CDR3 is TGTGCCAGCAGCCAGGAGACAGGGGGGATCACTGAAGCTTTCTTT.

The chain couples TRBV4-3 to TRBJ1-6; no clear D gene. Germline V gives CDR1 LGHNA, CDR2 YSLEER. V shed 0 bases and J shed 4 bases, with 13 bases lying between them. The CDR3 runs 17 residues. The CDR3: CASSQDGGNGYNSPLHF. CDR3 bases: TGCGCCAGCAGCCAAGACGGAGGGAACGGATATAATTCACCCCTCCACTTT.

V gene TRBV29-1 combines with J gene TRBJ2-2; the match to TRBD1 covers 11 bases. The CDR3 runs to 13 residues. Trimming cost V 5 bases and J 8 bases; bases outside gene matches: 4. Germline lookup yields CDR1 SQVTM and CDR2 ANQGSEA. The CDR3 DNA sequence: TGCAGCGTTTCGGACAGGGGGCTGGGGGAGCTGTTTTTT. Translated: CSVSDRGLGELFF.

The chain has TRBV6-5 and TRBJ1-2, with D perhaps TRBD1 (6 bases). Looked up from germline, CDR1 is MNHEY and CDR2 is SVGAGI. CDR3 length equals 12 residues. Trimming took off 8 bases at V and 4 bases at J, with 11 bases between the two ends. CDR3 in DNA: TGTGCCAGCGGACAGCCATTCTATGGCTACACCTTC. It specifies CASGQPFYGYTF.

Details on this clone: Mismatch with germline at one junction end may stem from a read error. The rearrangement uses TRBV7-3 and TRBJ2-1; 16 bases match TRBD2. Germline V gene sequence: CDR1 SGHTA, CDR2 FQGTGA. This CDR3 spans 19 amino acids. This chain's CDR3 is CASSLTRGLAGGPYNEQFF. The CDR3 DNA reads TGTGCCAGCAGCCTAACCCGGGGACTAGCGGGAGGGCCCTACAATGAGCAGTTCTTC.

The chain combines TRBV28 with TRBJ2-7; TRBD1 matches at 8 bases. Germline V lookup: CDR1 MDHEN, CDR2 SYDVKM. The CDR3 runs to 19 residues. V shed 2 bases and J 3 bases; nucleotides not matched to a gene: 18. DNA for the CDR3: TGTGCCAGCAGTTTAAAATACTTGACCAGGGGGCGCGGTAACTACGAGCAGTACTTC. It is translated as CASSLKYLTRGRGNYEQYF.

This sequence joins TRBV5-1 and TRBJ1-3; D gene uncertain. V lost 0 bases and J 0 bases, leaving 13 bases between the germline ends. Germline V lookup: CDR1 SGHRS, CDR2 YFSETQ. The CDR3 runs to 17 residues. CDR3 sequence: CASSLEPLSDSGNTIYF. CDR3 DNA: TGCGCCAGCAGCTTGGAACCACTTTCCGACTCTGGAAACACCATATATTTT.